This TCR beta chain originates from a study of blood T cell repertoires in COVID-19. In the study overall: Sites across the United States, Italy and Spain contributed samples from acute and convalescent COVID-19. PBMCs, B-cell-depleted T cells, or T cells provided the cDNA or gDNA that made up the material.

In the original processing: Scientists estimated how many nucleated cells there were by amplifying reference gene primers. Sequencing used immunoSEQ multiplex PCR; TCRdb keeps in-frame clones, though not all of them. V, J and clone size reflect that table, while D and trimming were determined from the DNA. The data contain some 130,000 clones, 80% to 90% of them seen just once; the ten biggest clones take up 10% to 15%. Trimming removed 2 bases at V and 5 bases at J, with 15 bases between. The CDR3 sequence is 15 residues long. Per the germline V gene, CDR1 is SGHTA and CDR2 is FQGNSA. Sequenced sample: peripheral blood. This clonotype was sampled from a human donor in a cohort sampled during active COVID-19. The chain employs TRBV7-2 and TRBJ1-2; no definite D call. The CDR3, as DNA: TGTGCCAGCAGCTTAATGAGTAATTCTCCTTATGGCTACACCTTC. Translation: CASSLMSNSPYGYTF.